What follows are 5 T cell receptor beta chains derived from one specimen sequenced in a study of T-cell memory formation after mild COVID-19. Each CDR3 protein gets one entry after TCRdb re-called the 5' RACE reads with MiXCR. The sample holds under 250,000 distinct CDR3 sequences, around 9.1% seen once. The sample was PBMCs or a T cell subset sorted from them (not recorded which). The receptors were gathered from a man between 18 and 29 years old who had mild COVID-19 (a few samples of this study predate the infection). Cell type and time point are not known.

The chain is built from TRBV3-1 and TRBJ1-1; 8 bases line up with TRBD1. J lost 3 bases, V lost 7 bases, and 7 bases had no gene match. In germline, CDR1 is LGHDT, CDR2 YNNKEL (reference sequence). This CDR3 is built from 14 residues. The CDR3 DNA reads TGTGCCAGCAACAGAGACAGGGGAGACACTGAAGCTTTCTTT. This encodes CASNRDRGDTEAFF.

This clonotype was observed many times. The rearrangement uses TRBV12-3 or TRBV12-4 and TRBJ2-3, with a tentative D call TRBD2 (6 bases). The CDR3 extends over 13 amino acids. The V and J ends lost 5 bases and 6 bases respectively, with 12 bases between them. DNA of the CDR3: TGTGCCAGCAGTCCCCGGGGGTTGGATACGCAGTATTTT. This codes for CASSPRGLDTQYF.

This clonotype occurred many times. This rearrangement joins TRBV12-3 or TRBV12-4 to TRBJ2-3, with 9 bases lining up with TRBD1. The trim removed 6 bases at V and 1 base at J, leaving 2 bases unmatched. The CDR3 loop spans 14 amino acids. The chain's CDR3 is CASRRDRGTDTQYF. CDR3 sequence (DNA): TGTGCCAGCAGACGGGACAGGGGCACAGATACGCAGTATTTT.

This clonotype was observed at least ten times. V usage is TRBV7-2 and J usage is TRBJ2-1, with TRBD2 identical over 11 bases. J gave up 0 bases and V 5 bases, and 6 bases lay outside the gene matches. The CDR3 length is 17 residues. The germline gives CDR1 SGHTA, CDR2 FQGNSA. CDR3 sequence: CASSGRLAGPSYNEQFF. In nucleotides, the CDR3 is TGTGCCAGCAGCGGCAGACTAGCGGGACCCTCCTACAATGAGCAGTTCTTC.

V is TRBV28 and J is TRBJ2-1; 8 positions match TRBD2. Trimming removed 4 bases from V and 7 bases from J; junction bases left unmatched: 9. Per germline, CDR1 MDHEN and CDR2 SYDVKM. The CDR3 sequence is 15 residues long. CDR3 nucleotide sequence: TGTGCCAGCAGTTCCGGGACTAGACCGGTGAATGAGCAGTTCTTC. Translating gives CASSSGTRPVNEQFF.